Reported below is one TCR beta chain. No much larger clonotype is one base removed from it; base qualities were not supplied. This sample was included in a study of graft-versus-host responses after intestinal transplantation (dated by TCRdb to about 2021). Regarding the study in general: The transplants that recipients received were multivisceral, liver-intestinal, or isolated intestinal. All recipients received anti-thymocyte globulin induction followed by maintenance tacrolimus and steroids for about three years. Graft-versus-host and host-versus-graft alloreactive T cell clones were tracked in the graft, circulation and bone marrow after intestinal transplantation using bulk TCR-beta CDR3 sequencing. Alloreactive clones were identified by sequencing pre-transplant mixed lymphocyte reaction products and comparing them with unstimulated pre-transplant donor and recipient T cells. The cohort enrolled 24 intestinal transplant recipients, one of whom was a retransplant, and a few patients without pretransplant specimens were excluded. Donor T cell macrochimerism was defined as a peak of at least 4% donor T cells among recipient peripheral blood mononuclear cells. Rather than being sequenced by the commercial service, samples from a few later patients were sequenced in-house on an Illumina MiSeq and processed with MiXCR. On the study overall, not on this receptor specifically: The relatively low number and heterogeneity of intestinal transplant patients limited the conclusions. Early after transplant, peak levels of circulating GvH clones were associated with declines in HvG clones. In the allografts of patients with donor T cell macrochimerism, GvH to HvG T cell clonal ratios were high. GvH clones turned up in recipient bone marrow, with some appearing earlier in ileal mucosa or blood, a pattern consistent with an intestinal mucosal origin.

In light of the paper, this sample's time point label describes: cells obtained before transplantation from donor or recipient. In mixed lymphocyte reactions, some 200,000 CFSE-labeled pre-transplant responders were plated with some 200,000 irradiated violet-dye-labeled stimulators and cultured for around 6 days. Proliferating CD3+CD4+CFSE-low and CD3+CD8+CFSE-low responder cells were FACS-sorted on a BD Influx sorter after the mixed lymphocyte reaction. The library was built by means of the immunoSEQ multiplex PCR assay. For most patients, genomic DNA was isolated with the Qiagen DNeasy Blood and Tissue Kit and sent frozen to Adaptive Biotechnologies for TCR sequencing. For most patients, genomic DNA was subjected to high-throughput TCR-beta CDR3 sequencing by Adaptive Biotechnologies. The authors processed their data as follows. Adaptive's ImmunoSEQ software supplied the TCR sequencing data for roughly 17 patients, while MiXCR and VDJtools were used to process a few other patients. To correct CD4 versus CD8 sorting errors, sequences present in both subsets at a frequency ratio below 5:1 were removed. Because the origin of CDR3 nucleotide sequences shared between donor and recipient could not be assigned, those sequences were removed. To count as alloreactive, a clone needed at least 2-fold expansion over unstimulated cells and a minimum CFSE-low frequency of 0.002% (template counts) or 0.001% (read counts). Clones were considered mappable if detected in sequenced pre-transplant spleen, lymph node, or MLR CFSE-low populations of the donor or recipient. Cumulative frequency of alloreactive clones was calculated as a percentage of all sequences weighted by copy number. The table comes from immuneACCESS by way of TCRdb, which keeps in-frame sequences with V and J called. Part of the clones is missing from these tables; in studies checked, under half for an unresolved V gene and the rest for unknown reasons. The D gene and trimming were derived from the DNA, and the V and J assignments and clone size from that table. The sample table holds thousands of clones, of which 25% to 40% were seen once. Roughly 3% of the sample is taken by the ten largest.

The sequence was collected from a human patient who was an organ donor for intestinal transplantation. Specimen: alloreactive CD8+ T cells from a mixed lymphocyte reaction culture, collected before transplantation. The sample's cell subset or site, from its label and the paper: CFSE-low proliferating T cells sorted from approximately six-day pre-transplant mixed lymphocyte reaction (GvH or HvG direction).

The nucleotide sequence reads TGTGCCAGCAGCCCGGGACAGGGGTCCTACGAGCAGTACTTC. This gives the protein CASSPGQGSYEQYF. The chain couples TRBV11-2 to TRBJ2-5, and TRBD1 aligns with 10 junction nucleotides. Near its end, the DNA agrees better with TRBJ2-7, so the J call may be wrong. The CDR3 has 14 amino acids, counting the end cysteine and phenylalanine. Only the CDR3 part of the read is kept: 42 bases, read in frame from the first base. Taken from the germline V gene, the CDR1 and CDR2 loops are SGHAT and FQNNGV.